Here is one TCR beta chain with its context. CDR3 length: 14 residues. Germline-derived CDR1 and CDR2 are SNHLY and FYNNEI. Trimming removed 8 bases at V and 6 bases at J, with 18 bases between. As processed by the authors: Amplification with reference gene primers provided the estimates of nucleated cell counts. TCRdb keeps only in-frame clones here, not all; method: immunoSEQ multiplex PCR. That table is the source of V, J and clone size, and D and trimming were worked out from the DNA. The sample has about 380,000 clones, less than 85% seen once. The sample comes from a study of blood T cell repertoires in COVID-19. Study information: From the United States, Italy and Spain came samples of acute and convalescent COVID-19. T cells, B-cell-depleted T cells, or PBMCs supplied cDNA or gDNA.

The sample was peripheral blood. The sequence came from a young woman with acute or convalescent COVID-19. The chain uses TRBV2 and TRBJ2-3; tentatively, D is TRBD2 (6 bases). The CDR3 region has the DNA TGTGCCAGCGTGGCTAGCGCCTCACCCGATACGCAGTATTTT. Its protein product is CASVASASPDTQYF.